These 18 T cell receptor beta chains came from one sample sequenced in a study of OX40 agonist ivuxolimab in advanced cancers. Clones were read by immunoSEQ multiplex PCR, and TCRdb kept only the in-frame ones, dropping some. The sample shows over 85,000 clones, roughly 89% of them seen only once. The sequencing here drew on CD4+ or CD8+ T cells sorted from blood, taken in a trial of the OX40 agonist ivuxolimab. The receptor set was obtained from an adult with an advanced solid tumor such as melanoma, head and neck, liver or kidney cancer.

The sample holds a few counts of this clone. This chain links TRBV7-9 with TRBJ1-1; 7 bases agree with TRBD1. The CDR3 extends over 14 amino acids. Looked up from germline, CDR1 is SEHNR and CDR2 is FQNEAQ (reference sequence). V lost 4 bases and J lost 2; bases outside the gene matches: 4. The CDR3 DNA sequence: TGTGCCAGCAGCTGGAGACAGGGAAACACTGAAGCTTTCTTT. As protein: CASSWRQGNTEAFF.

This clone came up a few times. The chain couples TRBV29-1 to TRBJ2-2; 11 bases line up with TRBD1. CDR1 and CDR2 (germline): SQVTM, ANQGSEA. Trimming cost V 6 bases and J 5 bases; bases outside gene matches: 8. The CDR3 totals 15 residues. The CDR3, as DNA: TGCAGCGTCGCTAAGGGGACAGGGGGAACCGGGGAGCTGTTTTTT. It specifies CSVAKGTGGTGELFF.

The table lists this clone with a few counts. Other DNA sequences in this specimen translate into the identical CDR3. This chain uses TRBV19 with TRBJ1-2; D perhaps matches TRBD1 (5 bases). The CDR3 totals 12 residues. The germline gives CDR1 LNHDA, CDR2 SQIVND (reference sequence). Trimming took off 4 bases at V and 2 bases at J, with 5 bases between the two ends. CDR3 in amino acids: CASSRDNYGYTF. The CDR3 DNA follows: TGTGCCAGTAGTAGGGACAACTATGGCTACACCTTC. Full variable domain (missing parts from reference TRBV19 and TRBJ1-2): DGGITQSPKYLFRKEGQNVTLSCEQNLNHDAMYWYRQDPGQGLRLIYYSQIVNDFQKGDIAEGYSVSREKKESFPLTVTSAQKNPTAFYLCASSRDNYGYTFGSGTRLTVV.

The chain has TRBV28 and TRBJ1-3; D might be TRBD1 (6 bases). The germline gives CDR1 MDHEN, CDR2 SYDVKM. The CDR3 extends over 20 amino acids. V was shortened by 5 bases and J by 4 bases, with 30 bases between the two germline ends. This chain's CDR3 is CASSLHGDGTGPSGGNTIYF. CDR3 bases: TGTGCCAGCAGTCTACACGGGGACGGTACAGGGCCCTCAGGGGGAAACACCATATATTTT.

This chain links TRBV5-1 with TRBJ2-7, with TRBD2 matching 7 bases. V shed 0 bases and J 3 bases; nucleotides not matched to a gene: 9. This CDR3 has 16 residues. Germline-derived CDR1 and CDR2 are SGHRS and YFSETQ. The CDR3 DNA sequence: TGCGCCAGCAGCTTGGACCCCGGGACTACCTACTACGAGCAGTACTTC. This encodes CASSLDPGTTYYEQYF.

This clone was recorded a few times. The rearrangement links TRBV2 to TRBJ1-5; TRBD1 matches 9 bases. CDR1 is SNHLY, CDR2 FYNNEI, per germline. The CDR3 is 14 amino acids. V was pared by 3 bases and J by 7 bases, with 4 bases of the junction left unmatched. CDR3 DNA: TGTGCCAGCAGTGAGGGACAGGGCCTCCAGCCCCAGCATTTT. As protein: CASSEGQGLQPQHF. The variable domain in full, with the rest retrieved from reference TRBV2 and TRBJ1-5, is EPEVTQTPSHQVTQMGQEVILRCVPISNHLYFYWYRQILGQKVEFLVSFYNNEISEKSEIFDDQFSVERPDGSNFTLKIRSTKLEDSAMYFCASSEGQGLQPQHFGDGTRLSIL.

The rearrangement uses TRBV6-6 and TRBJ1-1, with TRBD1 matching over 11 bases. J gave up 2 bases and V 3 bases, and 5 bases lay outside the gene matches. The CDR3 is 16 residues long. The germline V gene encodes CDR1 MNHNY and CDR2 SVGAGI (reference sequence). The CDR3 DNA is TGTGCCAGCAGTTATTGGACAGGGGGCTATAACACTGAAGCTTTCTTT. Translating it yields CASSYWTGGYNTEAFF.

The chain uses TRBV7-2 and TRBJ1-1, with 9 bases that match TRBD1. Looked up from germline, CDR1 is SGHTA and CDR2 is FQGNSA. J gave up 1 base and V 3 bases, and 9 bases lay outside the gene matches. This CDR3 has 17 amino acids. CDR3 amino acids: CASSFTGGRTENTEAFF. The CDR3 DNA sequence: TGTGCCAGCAGCTTTACAGGGGGCCGAACGGAGAACACTGAAGCTTTCTTT.

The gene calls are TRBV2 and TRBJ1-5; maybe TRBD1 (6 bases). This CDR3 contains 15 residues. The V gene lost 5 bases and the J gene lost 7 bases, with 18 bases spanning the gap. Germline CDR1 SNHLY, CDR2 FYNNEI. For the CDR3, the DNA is TGTGCCAGCAGTCGCTTAACAGGGTCAGGACAGCCCCAGCATTTT. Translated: CASSRLTGSGQPQHF.

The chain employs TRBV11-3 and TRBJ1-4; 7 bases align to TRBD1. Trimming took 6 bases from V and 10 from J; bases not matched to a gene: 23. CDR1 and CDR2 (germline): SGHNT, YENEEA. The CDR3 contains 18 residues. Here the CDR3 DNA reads TGTGCCAGCAGTCCTAGGGGCACAGCAGGGGGGTGCGGGAGAAAACTGTTTTTT. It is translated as CASSPRGTAGGCGRKLFF.

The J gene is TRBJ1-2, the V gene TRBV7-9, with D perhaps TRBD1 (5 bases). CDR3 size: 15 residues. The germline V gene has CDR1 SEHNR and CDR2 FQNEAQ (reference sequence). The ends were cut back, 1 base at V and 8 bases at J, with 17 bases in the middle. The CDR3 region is CASSLVPTTVSGYTF. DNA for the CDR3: TGTGCCAGCAGCTTAGTTCCGACGACAGTATCCGGCTACACCTTC.

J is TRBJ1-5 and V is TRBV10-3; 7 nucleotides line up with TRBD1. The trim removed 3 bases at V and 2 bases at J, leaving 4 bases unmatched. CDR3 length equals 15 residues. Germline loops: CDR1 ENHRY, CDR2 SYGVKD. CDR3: CAISERTGGNQPQHF. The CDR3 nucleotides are TGTGCCATCAGTGAACGAACAGGGGGCAATCAGCCCCAGCATTTT.

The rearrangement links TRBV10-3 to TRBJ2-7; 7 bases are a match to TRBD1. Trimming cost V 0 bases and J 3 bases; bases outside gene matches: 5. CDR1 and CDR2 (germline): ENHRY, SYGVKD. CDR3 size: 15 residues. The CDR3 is CAISESLGQNYEQYF. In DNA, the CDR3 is TGTGCCATCAGTGAGTCGCTGGGACAGAACTACGAGCAGTACTTC.

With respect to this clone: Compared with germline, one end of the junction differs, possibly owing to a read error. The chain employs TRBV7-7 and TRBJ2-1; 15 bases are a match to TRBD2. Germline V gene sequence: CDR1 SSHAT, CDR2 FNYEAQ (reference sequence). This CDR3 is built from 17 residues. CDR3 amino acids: CASSRAGTSGRRGEQFF. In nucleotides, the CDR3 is TGTGCTAGCAGCCGCGCCGGGACTAGCGGGAGGCGGGGTGAGCAGTTCTTC.

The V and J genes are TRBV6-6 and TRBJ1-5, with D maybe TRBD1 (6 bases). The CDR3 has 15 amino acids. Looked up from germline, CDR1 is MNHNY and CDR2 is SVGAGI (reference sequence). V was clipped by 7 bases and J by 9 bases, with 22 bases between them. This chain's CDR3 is CASIHKGGGSWPQHF. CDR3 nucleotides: TGTGCCAGCATTCACAAAGGGGGGGGGTCATGGCCCCAGCATTTT.

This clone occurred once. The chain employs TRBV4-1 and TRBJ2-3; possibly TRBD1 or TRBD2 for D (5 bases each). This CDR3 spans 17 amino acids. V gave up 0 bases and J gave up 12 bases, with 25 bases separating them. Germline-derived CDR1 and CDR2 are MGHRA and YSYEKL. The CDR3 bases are TGCGCCAGCAGCCAAGAAATAGAGGGGCCACAGATACGCACACAGTATTTT. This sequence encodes CASSQEIEGPQIRTQYF.

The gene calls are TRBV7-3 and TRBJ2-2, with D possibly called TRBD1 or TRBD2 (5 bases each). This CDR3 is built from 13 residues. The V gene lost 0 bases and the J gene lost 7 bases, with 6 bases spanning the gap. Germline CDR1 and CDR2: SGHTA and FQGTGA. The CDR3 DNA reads TGTGCCAGCAGCTTAACGGGGGACGGGGAGCTGTTTTTT. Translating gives CASSLTGDGELFF.

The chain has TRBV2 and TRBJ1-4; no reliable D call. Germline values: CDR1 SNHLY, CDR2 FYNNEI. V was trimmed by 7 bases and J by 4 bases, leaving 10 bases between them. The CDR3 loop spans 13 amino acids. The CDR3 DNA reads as TGTGCCAGCAAGTGGCAGAATAATGAAAAACTGTTTTTT. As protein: CASKWQNNEKLFF.